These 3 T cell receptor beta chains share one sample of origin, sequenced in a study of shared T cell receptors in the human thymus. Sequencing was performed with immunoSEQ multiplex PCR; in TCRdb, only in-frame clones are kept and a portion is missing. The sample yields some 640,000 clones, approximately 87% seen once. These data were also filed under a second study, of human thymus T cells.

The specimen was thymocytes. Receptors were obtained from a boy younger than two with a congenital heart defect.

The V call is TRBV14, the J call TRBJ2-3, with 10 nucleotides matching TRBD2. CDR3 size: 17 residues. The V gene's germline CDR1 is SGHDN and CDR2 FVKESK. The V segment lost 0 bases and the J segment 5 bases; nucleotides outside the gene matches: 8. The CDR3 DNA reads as TGTGCCAGCAGCCAAGATAAGCTAGCGGGAGAGGTAGATACGCAGTATTTT. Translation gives CASSQDKLAGEVDTQYF.

The CDR3 region is CASSYRAGSLSYGYTF. The CDR3 DNA follows: TGTGCCAGCAGTTACCGAGCCGGGAGCCTGTCCTATGGCTACACCTTC. This sequence joins TRBV6-5 and TRBJ1-2; D ambiguous. The germline gives CDR1 MNHEY, CDR2 SVGAGI. V was pared by 2 bases and J by 4 bases, with 17 bases between. CDR3 size: 16 residues.

The CDR3 region is CASRANWELFF. In DNA, the CDR3 is TGTGCCAGCAGGGCCAATTGGGAGCTGTTTTTT. The J gene is TRBJ2-2, the V gene TRBV28; D unclear. The V gene's germline CDR1 is MDHEN and CDR2 SYDVKM. V was shortened by 6 bases and J by 9 bases, with 8 bases between the two germline ends. The CDR3 is 11 residues long.